One sample yielded the 16 T cell receptor beta chains listed below, sequenced in a study of T cell responses to AZD1222 COVID-19 vaccine. Generated by immunoSEQ multiplex PCR, the TCRdb table keeps only in-frame clones and is missing some. The data hold about 100,000 clones, with approximately 90% observed a single time. Sequences were derived from peripheral blood, sampled on day 0 of AZD1222 vaccination. These receptors came from an adult in good health.

This rearrangement joins TRBV9 to TRBJ2-5; 10 bases are shared with TRBD1. This CDR3 has 14 residues. The V gene end was trimmed by 4 bases and the J gene end by 7 bases; junction bases not matched to a gene: 7. The V gene's germline CDR1 is SGDLS and CDR2 YYNGEE. CDR3 DNA: TGTGCCAGCAGCCGGGACAGGGGTCGAGGGACCCAGTACTTC. Protein sequence: CASSRDRGRGTQYF.

The genes are TRBV28 and TRBJ1-2, with a possible D match to TRBD1 (5 bases). This CDR3 has 15 residues. The V gene lost 3 bases and the J gene lost 0 bases, with 11 bases spanning the gap. Germline V gene sequence: CDR1 MDHEN, CDR2 SYDVKM. The CDR3 region is CASSLSGLSNYGYTF. CDR3 in DNA: TGTGCCAGCAGTTTGTCGGGACTTTCTAACTATGGCTACACCTTC.

This rearrangement joins TRBV5-1 to TRBJ2-3, with 10 bases identical to TRBD2. The germline gives CDR1 SGHRS, CDR2 YFSETQ. This CDR3 is built from 16 residues. V was pared by 1 base and J by 6 bases, with 8 bases of the junction left unmatched. Written as DNA, the CDR3 is TGCGCCAGCAGCTTGCGCACTAGCGGGGAGGGGGATACGCAGTATTTT. Protein product: CASSLRTSGEGDTQYF.

The J gene is TRBJ1-1, the V gene TRBV4-3; D unresolved. Germline loops: CDR1 LGHNA, CDR2 YSLEER. V lost 0 bases and J lost 1, with 9 bases in between. The length of the CDR3 is 15 residues. CDR3 DNA sequence: TGCGCCAGCAGCCAAGATTCTTTAACGAACACTGAAGCTTTCTTT. Amino acid sequence: CASSQDSLTNTEAFF.

The chain links TRBV6-5 to TRBJ2-2; D remains unclear. Looked up from germline, CDR1 is MNHEY and CDR2 is SVGAGI. CDR3 length: 14 residues. V lost 6 bases to trimming and J lost 0 bases, with 8 bases between them. Written as DNA, the CDR3 is TGTGCCAGCAGGCAGACCCCGAACACCGGGGAGCTGTTTTTT. Translation gives CASRQTPNTGELFF.

This clone was counted only a few times. The chain is built from TRBV7-9 and TRBJ2-5; 7 positions agree with TRBD1. J lost 4 bases, V lost 5 bases, and 7 bases had no gene match. There are 14 residues in the CDR3. CDR1 is SEHNR and CDR2 is FQNEAQ in the germline V gene (reference sequence). The CDR3, as DNA: TGTGCCAGCAGCGCAGTCCGGGACAGAGAGACCCAGTACTTC. As protein: CASSAVRDRETQYF.

The chain employs TRBV19 and TRBJ1-4, with D uncertain. CDR1 and CDR2 (germline): LNHDA, SQIVND (reference sequence). The ends were cut back, 5 bases at V and 5 bases at J, with 18 bases in the middle. This CDR3 has 16 residues. CDR3 nucleotide sequence: TGTGCCAGTAGTGCCGCCTTGATCGCAAAAAATGAAAAACTGTTTTTT. Translation: CASSAALIAKNEKLFF.

The rearrangement joins TRBV14 to TRBJ2-2; D remains ambiguous. V shed 4 bases and J shed 4 bases, with 7 bases lying between them. Germline lookup yields CDR1 SGHDN and CDR2 FVKESK. The CDR3 has 13 residues. CDR3 sequence: CASSLVTTGELFF. The CDR3 DNA reads as TGTGCCAGCAGCCTAGTAACCACCGGGGAGCTGTTTTTT. Full variable domain (rest looked up from reference TRBV14 and TRBJ2-2): EAGVTQFPSHSVIEKGQTVTLRCDPISGHDNLYWYRRVMGKEIKFLLHFVKESKQDESGMPNNRFLAERTGGTYSTLKVQPAELEDSGVYFCASSLVTTGELFFGEGSRLTVL.

The gene calls are TRBV27 and TRBJ2-5; D gene uncertain. CDR1 and CDR2 (germline): MNHEY, SMNVEV (reference sequence). This CDR3 is built from 11 residues. V lost 3 bases, J lost 5 bases, and 4 bases lay in between. Here the CDR3 DNA reads TGTGCCAGCAGTTTGGGTGAGACCCAGTACTTC. The encoded protein is CASSLGETQYF.

V gene TRBV4-3 combines with J gene TRBJ2-2, with 10 positions matching TRBD1. The CDR3 extends over 15 amino acids. The V gene's germline CDR1 is LGHNA and CDR2 YSLEER. The J segment lost 5 bases and the V segment lost 4 bases, leaving 4 bases of the junction unmatched. CDR3 DNA: TGCGCCAGCAGCCTCGGACAGGGGGTTACCGGGGAGCTGTTTTTT. This codes for CASSLGQGVTGELFF.

This chain connects TRBV5-1 to TRBJ1-2, with D unclear. Germline V lookup: CDR1 SGHRS, CDR2 YFSETQ. The CDR3 totals 14 residues. Trimming shortened V by 4 bases and J by 3 bases, and 13 bases separated the two germline ends. CDR3 sequence (DNA): TGCGCCAGCAGCGAGGAAAACCCTTACTATGGCTACACCTTC. This codes for CASSEENPYYGYTF.

The chain is built from TRBV6-2 or TRBV6-3 and TRBJ2-1; D is perhaps TRBD1 (6 bases). CDR3 length equals 12 residues. V was clipped by 4 bases and J by 9 bases, with 10 bases between them. Per germline, CDR1 MNHEY and CDR2 SVGEGT. In DNA form, the CDR3 reads TGTGCCAGCAGTTCACAGGGTGGTGAGCAGTTCTTC. Translation gives CASSSQGGEQFF.

The J gene is TRBJ2-1, the V gene TRBV29-1; possibly TRBD1 or TRBD2 for D (6 bases each). The CDR3 sequence is 14 residues long. Germline lookup yields CDR1 SQVTM and CDR2 ANQGSEA. Trimming stripped 3 bases from V and 8 bases from J, with 17 bases between. CDR3 nucleotide sequence: TGCAGCGTTGATAACGGGGGCCAAGGGGATGAGCAGTTCTTC. It encodes CSVDNGGQGDEQFF.

This chain connects TRBV5-1 to TRBJ2-7; 14 bases agree with TRBD2. Germline V gives CDR1 SGHRS, CDR2 YFSETQ. The V and J ends lost 0 bases and 6 bases, in that order; junction bases with no gene match: 2. This CDR3 has 15 residues. The CDR3 DNA reads as TGCGCCAGCAGCTTGGCTGGGACTAGCGGGGGCGAGCAGTACTTC. This gives the protein CASSLAGTSGGEQYF.

The chain couples TRBV2 to TRBJ1-1, with D unresolved. The CDR3 is 13 residues long. Germline V CDR1 and CDR2: SNHLY, FYNNEI. The V end lost 3 bases, the J end lost 1 base, and 6 bases lay between the germline ends. The CDR3 DNA reads as TGTGCCAGCAGTGATGGCGGGAACACTGAAGCTTTCTTT. It translates to CASSDGGNTEAFF.

This chain connects TRBV7-2 to TRBJ2-2; TRBD2 matches at 9 bases. J lost 6 bases, V lost 5 bases, and 10 bases had no gene match. This CDR3 contains 16 residues. CDR1 is SGHTA and CDR2 is FQGNSA in the germline V gene. The CDR3 loop reads CASSNRLAENAGELFF. CDR3 DNA: TGTGCCAGCAGCAACCGACTAGCGGAAAATGCCGGGGAGCTGTTTTTT. The full variable domain, with the rest looked up from reference TRBV7-2 and TRBJ2-2, is GAGVSQSPSNKVTEKGKDVELRCDPISGHTALYWYRQSLGQGLEFLIYFQGNSAPDKSGLPSDRFSAERTGGSVSTLTIQRTQQEDSAVYLCASSNRLAENAGELFFGEGSRLTVL.